This TCR beta chain came from a study of blood T cell repertoires in COVID-19. At the level of the study: COVID-19 samples from acute and convalescent phases originated in the United States, Italy and Spain. The analysed material was cDNA or gDNA that came from T cells, B-cell-depleted T cells, or PBMCs.

Methods used by the authors: It was from reference gene primer amplification that nucleated cell counts were estimated. Sequencing used immunoSEQ multiplex PCR; TCRdb keeps in-frame clones, though not all of them. D and trimming were read from the DNA, whereas the V and J calls and clone size are those reported in that table. The table has under 300,000 clones, roughly 80% seen once. Germline CDR1 and CDR2: ENHRY and SYGVKD. The CDR3 has 15 residues. Deletions cut 4 bases from V and 1 base from J, with 13 bases between. This clone was counted a few times. The specimen sequenced was peripheral blood. The clonotype originates from a woman in her late teens or twenties with acute or convalescent COVID-19. The chain employs TRBV10-3 and TRBJ1-2, with a possible D match to TRBD1 (5 bases). CDR3 residues: CAISVGGDGNYGYTF. The CDR3 nucleotides are TGTGCCATCAGTGTGGGCGGGGACGGTAACTATGGCTACACCTTC.